The rows below give T cell receptor beta chains drawn from one sample of a study of cytomegalovirus exposure and HLA in healthy donors. The data were produced by immunoSEQ multiplex PCR, yet TCRdb's version contains in-frame clones alone and is incomplete. The sample carries some 190,000 clones, around 80% recorded once. Sequenced input: PBMCs. The receptors originated from a middle-aged woman in good health and CMV-seronegative. Both conserved end residues are part of each CDR3. Fields, in order: clone size, D gene, V gene, J gene, CDR3 DNA, CDR3 protein. The D gene is left open where the match is weak. Rows give clone size only sometimes, using once, few, many, or a class for an expanded clone.

>-|-|TRBV6-1|TRBJ2-1
TGTGCCAGCAGTGATAAGGGGGTTGGTCGCAATGAGCAGTTCTTC
CASSDKGVGRNEQFF
>-|-|TRBV27|TRBJ2-3
TGTGCCAGCAAGTGGGGCGGTCCCACAGATACGCAGTATTTT
CASKWGGPTDTQYF
>-|TRBD2|TRBV11-2|TRBJ2-2
TGTGCCAGCAGCTTAGTGGGGGGAGGGAGCGGCGGGGAGCTGTTTTTT
CASSLVGGGSGGELFF
>-|TRBD1|TRBV6-5|TRBJ1-4
TGTGCCAGCAGTATCACCTCGGGACAGAATGAAAAACTGTTTTTT
CASSITSGQNEKLFF
>-|TRBD1|TRBV7-8|TRBJ2-7
TGTGCCAGCAGCCCCGGGACAGGTCACTACGAGCAGTACTTC
CASSPGTGHYEQYF
>few|TRBD1|TRBV27|TRBJ1-1
TGTGCCAGCAGTAAGGACAGGGCGAACACTGAAGCTTTCTTT
CASSKDRANTEAFF
>-|-|TRBV6-6|TRBJ1-4
TGTGCCAGCAGTTACGCAGGAGGGGAAAAACTGTTTTTT
CASSYAGGEKLFF
>-|-|TRBV6-1|TRBJ2-1
TGTGCCAGCAGTGGGTTTGGGGGGAATGAGCAGTTCTTC
CASSGFGGNEQFF
>-|TRBD1|TRBV2|TRBJ1-6
TGTGCCAGCAGGCTTGGACAGGGTGCGATAAATTCACCCCTCCACTTT
CASRLGQGAINSPLHF
>-|TRBD2|TRBV4-1|TRBJ2-5
TGCGCCAGCAGCGCGGGAGGAGGGCAAGAGACCCAGTACTTC
CASSAGGGQETQYF
>-|TRBD2|TRBV9|TRBJ2-2
TGTGCCAGCAGCGTGGACCCGGGAGGTACCGGGGAGCTGTTTTTT
CASSVDPGGTGELFF
>-|-|TRBV9|TRBJ2-7
TGTGCCAGCAGCGTAGCGGGGAGCACCCCGGCCGAGCAGTACTTC
CASSVAGSTPAEQYF
>-|TRBD1|TRBV5-4|TRBJ1-4
TGTGCCAGCAGCAATACAGGGGGCGCAGGCGAAAAACTGTTTTTT
CASSNTGGAGEKLFF
>-|-|TRBV5-4|TRBJ2-4
TGTGCCAGCAGCTTGTATGATACAGAGAAACAGTACTTC
CASSLYDTEKQYF
>-|TRBD1|TRBV5-4|TRBJ1-3
TGTGCCAGCAGCCAGACGACAGGGGCTGGAAACACCATATATTTT
CASSQTTGAGNTIYF
>-|-|TRBV7-3|TRBJ2-2
TGTGCCAGCAGCTGGCGCAGGGTCGGAAACACCGGGGAGCTGTTTTTT
CASSWRRVGNTGELFF
>-|-|TRBV6-1|TRBJ1-6
TGTGCCAGCTCGGTCGTCGGCGGGAATTCACCCCTCCACTTT
CASSVVGGNSPLHF
>few|TRBD1|TRBV6-1|TRBJ2-2
TGTGCCAGTGACAGGGACACCGGGGAGCTGTTTTTT
CASDRDTGELFF
>-|TRBD1|TRBV28|TRBJ1-1
TGTGCCAGCAGGACCGGGACAGGGTTCCCCACTGAAGCTTTCTTT
CASRTGTGFPTEAFF
>-|TRBD2|TRBV4-1|TRBJ2-1
TGCGCCAGCAGCCAAGGTACCCTAGCGGGAGTAACCTACAATGAGCAGTTCTTC
CASSQGTLAGVTYNEQFF
>once|-|TRBV12-5|TRBJ2-1
TGTGCTAGTGGTTTGGCCCCACCCCCCCGGAGTAGCTCCTACAATGAGCAGTTCTTC
CASGLAPPPRSSSYNEQFF